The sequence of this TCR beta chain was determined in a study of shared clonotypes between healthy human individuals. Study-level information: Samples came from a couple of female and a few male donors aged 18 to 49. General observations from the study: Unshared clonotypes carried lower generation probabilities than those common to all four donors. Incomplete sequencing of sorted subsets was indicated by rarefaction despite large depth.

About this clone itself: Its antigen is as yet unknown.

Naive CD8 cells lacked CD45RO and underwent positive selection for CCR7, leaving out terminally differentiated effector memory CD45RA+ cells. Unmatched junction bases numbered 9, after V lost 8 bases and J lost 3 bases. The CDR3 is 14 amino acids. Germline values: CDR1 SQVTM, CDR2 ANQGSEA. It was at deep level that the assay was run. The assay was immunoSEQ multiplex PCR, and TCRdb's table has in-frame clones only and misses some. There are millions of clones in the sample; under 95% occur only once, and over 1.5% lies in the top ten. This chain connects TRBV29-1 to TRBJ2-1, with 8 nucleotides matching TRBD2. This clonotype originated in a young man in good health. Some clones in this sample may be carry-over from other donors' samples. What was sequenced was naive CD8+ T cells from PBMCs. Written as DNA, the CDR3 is TGCAGCAGCACTGAGACTAGCGTCTACAATGAGCAGTTCTTC. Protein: CSSTETSVYNEQFF.